This entry lists 24 T cell receptor beta chains sequenced from one sample in a study of T cell changes during pregnancy in multiple sclerosis. Profiled with immunoSEQ multiplex PCR; TCRdb holds only in-frame clones, not every one. The sample contains fewer than 80,000 clones, around 92% of which appear only once. The source material was peripheral blood, sampled in the first trimester of pregnancy. The receptor set was obtained from a female donor in good health, enrolled as a control in a pregnancy study.

The V and J genes are TRBV6-1 and TRBJ2-1; a possible D gene is TRBD1 (6 bases). CDR3 length: 15 residues. V gave up 2 bases and J gave up 0 bases, with 8 bases separating them. CDR1 and CDR2 (germline): MNHNS, SASEGT. The CDR3 DNA reads TGTGCCAGCAGTGAACGAGGGGGCTCCTACAATGAGCAGTTCTTC. Its protein product is CASSERGGSYNEQFF.

This chain joins TRBV4-1 and TRBJ1-2, with D possibly TRBD1 on 5 matching bases. V dropped 0 bases and J dropped 8 bases, with 10 bases sitting between them. This CDR3 is 13 amino acids long. Per germline, CDR1 MGHRA and CDR2 YSYEKL. The CDR3 sequence is CASSQEFGGGYTF. CDR3 sequence (DNA): TGCGCCAGCAGCCAAGAGTTCGGGGGGGGCTACACCTTC.

This CDR3 reads CASSQDGAVGHQPQHF. CDR3 bases: TGCGCCAGCAGCCAAGATGGGGCCGTGGGTCATCAGCCCCAGCATTTT. The gene calls are TRBV4-3 and TRBJ1-5; a weak D match, TRBD1 (5 bases). This CDR3 contains 16 residues. Germline CDR1 LGHNA, CDR2 YSLEER. The ends were cut back, 0 bases at V and 5 bases at J, with 14 bases in the middle.

The chain couples TRBV18 to TRBJ2-3; D call uncertain. V gave up 5 bases and J gave up 2 bases, with 14 bases separating them. The CDR3 has 15 residues. CDR1 is KGHSH, CDR2 LQKENI, per germline. The CDR3 sequence: CASSASTLYTDTQYF. DNA for the CDR3: TGTGCCAGCTCAGCGAGTACCCTATACACAGATACGCAGTATTTT.

This chain connects TRBV6-1 to TRBJ1-2; no definite D call. The V gene's germline CDR1 is MNHNS and CDR2 SASEGT. CDR3 size: 12 residues. V shed 3 bases and J shed 7 bases, with 9 bases lying between them. The CDR3 is CASSETRFGYTF. In DNA form, the CDR3 reads TGTGCCAGCAGTGAGACAAGGTTTGGCTACACCTTC.

The chain couples TRBV7-7 to TRBJ2-2, with D perhaps TRBD2 (6 bases). Trimming cost V 4 bases and J 1 base, with 13 bases left between them. The germline gives CDR1 SSHAT, CDR2 FNYEAQ (reference sequence). The CDR3 loop spans 16 amino acids. The chain's CDR3 is CASSYTAGLNTGELFF. The CDR3 coding sequence is TGTGCCAGCAGCTACACCGCGGGACTGAACACCGGGGAGCTGTTTTTT.

The chain uses TRBV6-5 and TRBJ1-2; 10 bases agree with TRBD1. This CDR3 contains 16 residues. CDR1 and CDR2 from the germline V gene are MNHEY and SVGAGI. Losses at the gene ends were 1 base for V and 2 bases for J; bases not matched to a gene: 4. The CDR3 DNA reads as TGTGCCAGCAGTTACTTCCGGACAGGGGGAAACTATGGCTACACCTTC. Protein sequence: CASSYFRTGGNYGYTF.

Comment on this clone: The junction and the germline gene differ at one end; a read error may be behind it. The rearrangement links TRBV20-1 to TRBJ2-5, with D perhaps matching TRBD1 (6 bases). Germline assignment: CDR1 DFQATT and CDR2 SNEGSKA (reference sequence). There are 11 residues in the CDR3. The CDR3 DNA sequence: TGCAGTGCTAGAGATCTCACAGGGCCCAACTTC. It encodes CSARDLTGPNF.

This clone was observed a single time. The chain employs TRBV19 and TRBJ2-5, with a weak D call TRBD1 (6 bases). CDR1 LNHDA and CDR2 SQIVND come from the germline V gene (reference sequence). The V end lost 4 bases, the J end lost 7 bases, and 16 bases lay between the germline ends. The CDR3 has 14 residues. The DNA for the CDR3 is TGTGCCAGTAGTACCCCGGACAGCGCTTGGACCCAGTACTTC. Protein: CASSTPDSAWTQYF. Full variable domain (outside the CDR3, taken from reference TRBV19 and TRBJ2-5): DGGITQSPKYLFRKEGQNVTLSCEQNLNHDAMYWYRQDPGQGLRLIYYSQIVNDFQKGDIAEGYSVSREKKESFPLTVTSAQKNPTAFYLCASSTPDSAWTQYFGPGTRLLVL.

The J gene is TRBJ2-1, the V gene TRBV28; possibly TRBD2 for D (7 bases). V was trimmed by 5 bases and J by 2 bases, leaving 10 bases between them. CDR1 is MDHEN, CDR2 SYDVKM, per germline. The CDR3 is 14 residues long. CDR3 nucleotide sequence: TGTGCCAGCAGTAGGGGGGGGGCCTACAATGAGCAGTTCTTC. Amino acids: CASSRGGAYNEQFF.

This rearrangement joins TRBV11-2 to TRBJ2-3, with 13 nucleotides matching TRBD2. Germline CDR1 is SGHAT and CDR2 is FQNNGV. The CDR3 spans 19 residues. V lost 6 bases to trimming and J lost 1 base; unmatched junction nucleotides: 13. The CDR3 coding sequence is TGTGCCAGCAGTTCCTCTCGGACTAGCGGGAGATGGGGCACAGATACGCAGTATTTT. This sequence encodes CASSSSRTSGRWGTDTQYF. Variable domain in full (rest from reference TRBV11-2 and TRBJ2-3): EAGVAQSPRYKIIEKRQSVAFWCNPISGHATLYWYQQILGQGPKLLIQFQNNGVVDDSQLPKDRFSAERLKGVDSTLKIQPAKLEDSAVYLCASSSSRTSGRWGTDTQYFGPGTRLTVL.

V usage is TRBV9 and J usage is TRBJ2-1; TRBD2 matches 9 bases. V lost 2 bases, J lost 0 bases, and 0 bases stayed unmatched. The CDR3 totals 15 residues. Germline CDR1 is SGDLS and CDR2 is YYNGEE. CDR3 nucleotides: TGTGCCAGCAGCGTTAGCGGGAGCTCCTACAATGAGCAGTTCTTC. This codes for CASSVSGSSYNEQFF.

The gene calls are TRBV28 and TRBJ1-4; 10 nucleotides line up with TRBD1. The CDR3 spans 12 residues. V lost 9 bases and J lost 8; bases outside the gene matches: 3. The germline CDR1 and CDR2 sequences are MDHEN and SYDVKM. The CDR3 reads CASDRGREKLFF. CDR3 DNA: TGTGCCAGTGACAGGGGGCGAGAAAAACTGTTTTTT.

The chain is built from TRBV18 and TRBJ2-5, with D possibly matching TRBD1 (5 bases). The CDR3 runs 14 residues. The germline V gene encodes CDR1 KGHSH and CDR2 LQKENI. Trimming removed 3 bases from V and 0 bases from J, with 8 bases in between. The CDR3 DNA sequence: TGTGCCAGCTCACCTTCAGGGTACCAAGAGACCCAGTACTTC. Protein product: CASSPSGYQETQYF.

V and J are TRBV30 and TRBJ1-2; 9 bases map to TRBD1. Germline values: CDR1 GTSNPN, CDR2 SVGIG (reference sequence). V lost 5 bases to trimming and J lost 7 bases; unmatched junction nucleotides: 8. The CDR3 has 13 residues. CDR3 sequence: CAWEPGQGAGYTF. In DNA, the CDR3 is TGTGCCTGGGAGCCGGGACAGGGCGCTGGCTACACCTTC. The full variable domain, in which reference TRBV30 and TRBJ1-2 provide the parts outside the CDR3, is SQTIHQWPATLVQPVGSPLSLECTVEGTSNPNLYWYRQAAGRGLQLLFYSVGIGQISSEVPQNLSASRPQDRQFILSSKKLLLSDSGFYLCAWEPGQGAGYTFGSGTRLTVV.

This clone was counted a single time. This rearrangement joins TRBV6-1 to TRBJ1-4, with D unclear. V was cut by 2 bases and J by 7 bases, with 11 bases left in between. The CDR3 extends over 14 amino acids. Germline values: CDR1 MNHNS, CDR2 SASEGT. For the CDR3, the DNA is TGTGCCAGCAGTGAACATCCGGAGGGTGAAAAACTGTTTTTT. It is translated as CASSEHPEGEKLFF.

The J gene is TRBJ1-5, the V gene TRBV27; D gene ambiguous. V dropped 4 bases and J dropped 3 bases, with 7 bases sitting between them. Germline V gives CDR1 MNHEY, CDR2 SMNVEV (reference sequence). The CDR3 runs to 13 residues. This CDR3 is CASSSVYNQPQHF. Here the CDR3 DNA reads TGTGCCAGCAGTTCGGTCTACAATCAGCCCCAGCATTTT.

The gene calls are TRBV19 and TRBJ2-1; TRBD1 agrees at 8 bases. The CDR3 runs 13 residues. Per germline, CDR1 LNHDA and CDR2 SQIVND (reference sequence). The V and J ends lost 4 bases and 5 bases, in that order; junction bases with no gene match: 1. The chain's CDR3 is CASSNRGDNEQFF. The CDR3 DNA is TGTGCCAGTAGTAACAGGGGGGACAATGAGCAGTTCTTC.

V gene TRBV11-2 combines with J gene TRBJ1-1, with D unresolved. The CDR3 contains 15 residues. V dropped 5 bases and J dropped 1 base, with 14 bases sitting between them. In germline, CDR1 is SGHAT, CDR2 FQNNGV. In nucleotides, the CDR3 is TGTGCCAGCAGCGCGGTGGATTTTGCGAACACTGAAGCTTTCTTT. Translated: CASSAVDFANTEAFF.

The chain uses TRBV4-2 and TRBJ2-7; 7 positions agree with TRBD1. CDR3 length equals 14 residues. With V trimmed by 5 bases and J by 2 bases, 6 bases remained unmatched. Germline loops: CDR1 LGHNA, CDR2 YNFKEQ. The CDR3 sequence is CASSSTTGPYEQYF. CDR3 nucleotide sequence: TGTGCCAGCAGCTCCACGACAGGGCCCTACGAGCAGTACTTC.

The V and J genes are TRBV4-1 and TRBJ2-7, with a weak D call TRBD1 (5 bases). With 1 base removed from V and 4 bases from J, the gap between germline ends came to 11 bases. Germline CDR1 and CDR2: MGHRA and YSYEKL. The CDR3 has 14 residues. CDR3 in DNA: TGCGCCAGCAGCCAAGTCGGGCAGGGATACGAGCAGTACTTC. Translated, it gives CASSQVGQGYEQYF.

This rearrangement joins TRBV18 to TRBJ2-7; tentatively, D is TRBD2 (6 bases). The CDR3 runs 13 residues. V was cut by 2 bases and J by 11 bases, with 16 bases left in between. Germline V gives CDR1 KGHSH, CDR2 LQKENI. In DNA, the CDR3 is TGTGCCAGCTCACCAGGAATGGAGGGGACTGAGTACTTC. This gives the protein CASSPGMEGTEYF.

The chain couples TRBV5-1 to TRBJ1-1; D is undetermined. In germline, CDR1 is SGHRS, CDR2 YFSETQ. The CDR3 length is 14 residues. V gave up 4 bases and J gave up 1 base, with 11 bases separating them. The CDR3 here is CASSQGSGNTEAFF. The CDR3, as DNA: TGCGCCAGCAGCCAAGGATCAGGGAACACTGAAGCTTTCTTT.

The rearrangement links TRBV30 to TRBJ1-5; D might be TRBD1 (6 bases). V lost 4 bases, J lost 2 bases, and 12 bases lay in between. The CDR3 totals 14 residues. CDR1 and CDR2 from the germline V gene are GTSNPN and SVGIG (reference sequence). The DNA for the CDR3 is TGTGCCTGGACTGAAGGGGGGGGCAATCAGCCCCAGCATTTT. Amino acid sequence: CAWTEGGGNQPQHF.